These 6 T cell receptor beta chains came from one sample sequenced in a study of T cell responses to AZD1222 COVID-19 vaccine. TCRdb keeps only in-frame clones here, not all; method: immunoSEQ multiplex PCR. In the table there are 120,000 or so clones, around 90% of which are singletons. The input for sequencing was peripheral blood, taken 28 days after the second AZD1222 dose. Source of these receptors: an adult who received the AZD1222 COVID-19 vaccine.

The chain carries TRBV7-8 and TRBJ1-2, with 9 bases fitting TRBD1. Germline V gives CDR1 SGHVS, CDR2 FQNEAQ. V lost 5 bases, J lost 8 bases, and 12 bases stayed unmatched. CDR3 length: 15 amino acids. In nucleotides, the CDR3 is TGTGCCAGCAGCCTACAGGGGGCTCCGGCGGGAGGCTACACCTTC. Encoded protein: CASSLQGAPAGGYTF.

The chain employs TRBV24-1 and TRBJ2-3; TRBD2 aligns across 9 bases. This CDR3 region has 15 residues. V was pared by 6 bases and J by 2 bases, with 5 bases of the junction left unmatched. Per germline, CDR1 KGHDR and CDR2 SFDVKD. The DNA for the CDR3 is TGTGCCACCAGTCGAACTAGCGGGTTCACAGATACGCAGTATTTT. This gives the protein CATSRTSGFTDTQYF.

The V gene is TRBV5-1, the J gene TRBJ1-1; D is unclear. The CDR3 has 13 residues. Germline loops: CDR1 SGHRS, CDR2 YFSETQ. Trimming stripped 1 base from V and 7 bases from J, with 11 bases between. The CDR3 protein is CASSLTAEGEAFF. The CDR3 DNA reads TGCGCCAGCAGCTTGACGGCTGAGGGTGAAGCTTTCTTT. Based on the CDR3 plus reference TRBV5-1 and TRBJ1-1, the full variable domain is KAGVTQTPRYLIKTRGQQVTLSCSPISGHRSVSWYQQTPGQGLQFLFEYFSETQRNKGNFPGRFSGRQFSNSRSEMNVSTLELGDSALYLCASSLTAEGEAFFGQGTRLTVV.

This chain joins TRBV5-1 and TRBJ1-5; D not certain. Trimming left V 2 bases short and J 1 base short, with 4 bases between. CDR3 length: 13 amino acids. Germline CDR1 SGHRS, CDR2 YFSETQ. CDR3 sequence (DNA): TGCGCCAGCAGCTTCGCAAGCAATCAGCCCCAGCATTTT. It codes for CASSFASNQPQHF.

This clone was counted a single time. V usage is TRBV18 and J usage is TRBJ2-1; D remains ambiguous. V lost 6 bases and J 1 base, leaving 16 bases between the germline ends. Germline V gene data show CDR1 as KGHSH and CDR2 as LQKENI. The CDR3 length is 16 residues. This chain's CDR3 is CASSQGALPSYNEQFF. The CDR3 coding sequence is TGTGCCAGCTCCCAAGGAGCACTTCCTTCCTACAATGAGCAGTTCTTC.

The J gene is TRBJ1-5, the V gene TRBV19; possible D gene TRBD1, 6 bases. The length of the CDR3 is 13 residues. Trimming cost V 1 base and J 8 bases, with 9 bases left between them. The V gene's germline CDR1 is LNHDA and CDR2 SQIVND (reference sequence). DNA for the CDR3: TGTGCCAGTAGTATAGCTGGGGGCGAGCCCCAGCATTTT. Translation: CASSIAGGEPQHF.